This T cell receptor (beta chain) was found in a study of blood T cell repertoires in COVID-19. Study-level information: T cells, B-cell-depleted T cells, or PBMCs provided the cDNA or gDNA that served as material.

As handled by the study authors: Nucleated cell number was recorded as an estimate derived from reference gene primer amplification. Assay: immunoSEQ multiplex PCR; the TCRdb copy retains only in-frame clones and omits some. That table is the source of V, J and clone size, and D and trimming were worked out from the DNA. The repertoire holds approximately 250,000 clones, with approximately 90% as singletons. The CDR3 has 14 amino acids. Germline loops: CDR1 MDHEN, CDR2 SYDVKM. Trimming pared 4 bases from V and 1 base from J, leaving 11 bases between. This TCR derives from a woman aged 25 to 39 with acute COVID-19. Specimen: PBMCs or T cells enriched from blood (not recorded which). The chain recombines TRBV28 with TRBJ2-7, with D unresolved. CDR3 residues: CASSWNSLSYEQYF. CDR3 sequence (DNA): TGTGCCAGCAGTTGGAACAGCCTGTCCTACGAGCAGTACTTC.